These 23 T cell receptor beta chains share one sample of origin, sequenced in a study of T cell repertoires in cytomegalovirus infection. TCRdb passed the reads through MiXCR, listing each CDR3 protein once. The repertoire holds about 310,000 distinct CDR3 sequences, with roughly 25% as singletons. No antigen has been identified for these receptors. Sequenced material: cultured PBMCs, taken from culture after CMV antigen stimulation. The receptors shown here come from a human donor in good health (CMV status not recorded). Some clones in this sample may be carry-over from other donors' samples.

This clonotype was counted ten times or more. V is TRBV7-6 and J is TRBJ2-5, with D unclear. The V gene lost 5 bases and the J gene lost 0 bases, with 10 bases spanning the gap. This CDR3 is built from 14 residues. The germline CDR1 and CDR2 sequences are SGHVS and FNYEAQ. The CDR3 spells CASSVKGNQETQYF. Written as DNA, the CDR3 is TGTGCCAGCAGCGTAAAGGGAAACCAAGAGACCCAGTACTTC.

The chain employs TRBV6-1 and TRBJ2-1; 12 bases fit TRBD2. V shed 6 bases, J shed 2 bases, and the junction held 14 bases outside the gene matches. The CDR3 has 19 residues. CDR1 and CDR2 (germline): MNHNS, SASEGT. The CDR3 is CASRLPGLAGVRAYNEQFF. CDR3 sequence (DNA): TGTGCCAGCAGGCTACCGGGACTAGCGGGCGTGAGGGCCTACAATGAGCAGTTCTTC.

The sample holds a few counts of this clonotype. The J gene is TRBJ1-5, the V gene TRBV7-9; D call uncertain. CDR3 length: 12 residues. Deletions cut 5 bases from V and 7 bases from J, with 9 bases between. Germline assignment: CDR1 SEHNR and CDR2 FQNEAQ (reference sequence). CDR3 amino acids: CASSVGEQPQHF. As DNA, the CDR3 is TGTGCCAGCAGCGTCGGGGAACAGCCCCAGCATTTT.

This clonotype was counted once. The rearrangement links TRBV4-3 to TRBJ1-1, with TRBD1 matching 9 bases. V lost 1 base and J lost 7; bases outside the gene matches: 4. Germline CDR1 reads LGHNA; CDR2 reads YSLEER. The CDR3 has 14 residues. CDR3 nucleotide sequence: TGCGCCAGCAGCCAAGTCGGGACAGGGCGTGAAGCTTTCTTT. Its protein product is CASSQVGTGREAFF.

The V and J genes are TRBV27 and TRBJ2-6; the D call may be TRBD1 or TRBD2 (5 bases each). The V gene lost 6 bases and the J gene lost 0 bases, with 15 bases spanning the gap. The CDR3 consists of 17 residues. CDR1 MNHEY and CDR2 SMNVEV come from the germline V gene (reference sequence). The CDR3 DNA reads TGTGCCAGCAGGGGACGGAGGCCCCCCTCTGGGGCCAACGTCCTGACTTTC. Translation gives CASRGRRPPSGANVLTF.

In DNA, the CDR3 is TGCAGCGTTGTGACTAGCGGGAGGGCCTTTGAGCAGTTCTTC. Its protein is CSVVTSGRAFEQFF. This chain uses TRBV29-1 with TRBJ2-1; 14 bases align to TRBD2. Unmatched junction bases numbered 5, after V lost 4 bases and J lost 9 bases. The CDR3 is 14 amino acids. CDR1 is SQVTM, CDR2 ANQGSEA, per germline.

The genes are TRBV5-6 and TRBJ1-2, with TRBD1 matching over 7 bases. The junction had 7 bases not matched to a gene; V was cut back by 4 bases and J by 1 base. Germline V gives CDR1 SGHDT, CDR2 YYEEEE. This CDR3 has 15 amino acids. DNA of the CDR3: TGTGCCAGCAGCGGTGGGACAGACCTTAACTATGGCTACACCTTC. This sequence encodes CASSGGTDLNYGYTF.

The chain employs TRBV6-2 or TRBV6-3 and TRBJ1-5, with D uncertain. Between the trimmed V and J ends, which lost 5 bases and 7 bases, there was a span of 12 bases. Germline V CDR1 and CDR2: MNHEY, SVGEGT. The CDR3 is 13 residues long. The CDR3 bases are TGTGCCAGCAGTCGCCCGGGGATCCAGCCCCAGCATTTT. Protein product: CASSRPGIQPQHF.

This clonotype has only a few counts. The chain couples TRBV6-2 or TRBV6-3 to TRBJ2-4, with D tentatively TRBD1 or TRBD2 (5 bases each). The CDR3 has 14 residues. Germline V lookup: CDR1 MNHEY, CDR2 SVGEGT. The germline V and J ends were trimmed by 6 bases and 1 base, with 10 bases remaining between them. The CDR3 reads CASRPGPAKNIQYF. As DNA, the CDR3 is TGTGCCAGCAGACCGGGACCCGCCAAAAACATTCAGTACTTC.

This clonotype was picked up many times. The chain carries TRBV7-2 and TRBJ1-2; D is possibly TRBD1 (5 bases). The CDR3 has 19 residues. The ends were cut back, 2 bases at V and 2 bases at J, with 24 bases in the middle. CDR1 is SGHTA and CDR2 is FQGNSA in the germline V gene. CDR3 region: CASSLHGASARFTNYGYTF. CDR3 bases: TGTGCCAGCAGCTTACACGGGGCAAGCGCTAGGTTCACAAACTATGGCTACACCTTC.

Worth noting for this clonotype: The CDR3 does not end in the conserved phenylalanine or tryptophan, so this is likely a read error. The DNA is left out, because the CDR3 cannot be placed on it with certainty; the CDR3 is given as TCRdb lists it. The chain joins TRBV7-9 to TRBJ1-2; TRBD1 reflects the table's D call only, with no check against the DNA. The CDR3 numbers 13 amino acids, ends counted. The germline V gene has CDR1 SEHNR and CDR2 FQNEAQ (reference sequence). The CDR3 is CASSSGTYYGYTC.

V gene TRBV5-6 combines with J gene TRBJ2-7, with D perhaps TRBD1 (7 bases). The germline V gene encodes CDR1 SGHDT and CDR2 YYEEEE. V lost 1 base and J lost 4, with 18 bases in between. The CDR3 spans 16 residues. CDR3 sequence: CASSLFRGRLGYEQYV. For the CDR3, the DNA is TGTGCCAGCAGCTTGTTCAGGGGGAGGTTAGGATACGAGCAGTACGTC.

This chain uses TRBV7-3 with TRBJ2-7; no clear D. The CDR3 contains 12 residues. Per the germline V gene, CDR1 is SGHTA and CDR2 is FQGTGA. The V and J ends lost 5 bases and 3 bases respectively, with 8 bases between them. The CDR3 DNA sequence: TGTGCCAGCAGCAATTCCCTCTACGAGCAGTACTTC. Its protein is CASSNSLYEQYF. Using reference TRBV7-3 and TRBJ2-7 for the parts outside the CDR3, the full variable domain is GAGVSQTPSNKVTEKGKYVELRCDPISGHTALYWYRQSLGQGPEFLIYFQGTGAADDSGLPNDRFFAVRPEGSVSTLKIQRTERGDSAVYLCASSNSLYEQYFGPGTRLTVT.

The chain employs TRBV2 and TRBJ2-2; unclear D gene. The CDR3 extends over 14 amino acids. Looked up from germline, CDR1 is SNHLY and CDR2 is FYNNEI. With 5 bases removed from V and 3 bases from J, the gap between germline ends came to 10 bases. The CDR3 sequence: CASSPHLDTGELFF. The CDR3 region has the DNA TGTGCCAGCAGTCCTCACCTGGACACCGGGGAGCTGTTTTTT. Filled out from reference TRBV2 and TRBJ2-2, the complete variable domain reads EPEVTQTPSHQVTQMGQEVILRCVPISNHLYFYWYRQILGQKVEFLVSFYNNEISEKSEIFDDQFSVERPDGSNFTLKIRSTKLEDSAMYFCASSPHLDTGELFFGEGSRLTVL.

This clonotype was seen a handful of times. This chain links TRBV19 with TRBJ2-1; D may correspond to TRBD1 or TRBD2 (6 bases each). Trimming took off 3 bases at V and 7 bases at J, with 10 bases between the two ends. The CDR3 has 13 amino acids. Germline loops: CDR1 LNHDA, CDR2 SQIVND (reference sequence). For the CDR3, the DNA is TGTGCCAGTAGTATCCCGGGGGCGAATGAGCAGTTCTTC. As protein: CASSIPGANEQFF.

The CDR3, as DNA: TGCAGTGCTACCGGGACAGGAAAAGGGAGCTCCTACGAGCAGTACTTC. Its protein product is CSATGTGKGSSYEQYF. The chain joins TRBV20-1 to TRBJ2-7, with 8 bases identical to TRBD1. Unmatched junction bases numbered 11, after V lost 4 bases and J lost 0 bases. Germline V gene sequence: CDR1 DFQATT, CDR2 SNEGSKA (reference sequence). CDR3 length equals 16 residues.

J is TRBJ1-1 and V is TRBV7-2; no firm D call. In germline, CDR1 is SGHTA, CDR2 FQGNSA. V was trimmed by 1 base and J by 7 bases, leaving 7 bases between them. There are 12 residues in the CDR3. The CDR3 DNA sequence: TGTGCCAGCAGCTTAGGCGGTGGTGAAGCTTTCTTT. This sequence encodes CASSLGGGEAFF.

In its sample, this clonotype was seen a few times. V and J are TRBV6-1 and TRBJ1-1, with TRBD1 as a possible D gene (5 bases). V lost 7 bases, J lost 5 bases, and 14 bases lay in between. CDR1 and CDR2 (germline): MNHNS, SASEGT. There are 13 residues in the CDR3. DNA for the CDR3: TGTGCCAGCAACCAGGGCTGGGGGACTGAAGCTTTCTTT. Its translation is CASNQGWGTEAFF.

This clonotype has more than one count but fewer than ten. The rearrangement joins TRBV5-6 to TRBJ1-1, with D hard to call. Germline V lookup: CDR1 SGHDT, CDR2 YYEEEE. V was pared by 1 base and J by 1 base, with 8 bases between. The length of the CDR3 is 14 residues. The CDR3 here is CASSLLVPNTEAFF. CDR3 bases: TGTGCCAGCAGCTTGTTAGTCCCGAACACTGAAGCTTTCTTT.

The V call is TRBV29-1, the J call TRBJ2-1; 10 bases align to TRBD2. The germline V gene has CDR1 SQVTM and CDR2 ANQGSEA. V lost 6 bases, J lost 4 bases, and 9 bases stayed unmatched. This CDR3 is 15 amino acids long. The CDR3 sequence is CSVLAGTSAYNEQFF. CDR3 bases: TGCAGCGTCCTTGCCGGGACTAGCGCATACAATGAGCAGTTCTTC.

The table lists this clonotype with many counts. The chain links TRBV7-2 to TRBJ2-7, with D maybe TRBD1 (6 bases). Germline V gives CDR1 SGHTA, CDR2 FQGNSA. V was pared by 3 bases and J by 0 bases, with 9 bases between. The CDR3 extends over 14 amino acids. CDR3 nucleotides: TGTGCCAGCAGCTTCGACAGGAGCTCCTACGAGCAGTACTTC. Translation: CASSFDRSSYEQYF.

The gene calls are TRBV12-3 or TRBV12-4 and TRBJ2-7; D may be TRBD1 (6 bases). V was cut by 5 bases and J by 4 bases, with 15 bases left in between. The CDR3 covers 14 residues. The CDR3 nucleotides read TGTGCCAGCAGTCCCCACAGGGCGGTATACGAGCAGTACTTC. Protein: CASSPHRAVYEQYF.

This clonotype was observed at least ten times. V usage is TRBV7-2 and J usage is TRBJ2-2; D is ambiguous. The V end lost 2 bases, the J end lost 0 bases, and 10 bases lay between the germline ends. Germline V gene sequence: CDR1 SGHTA, CDR2 FQGNSA. The CDR3 runs to 16 residues. This CDR3 reads CASSLSPHPNTGELFF. CDR3 bases: TGTGCCAGCAGCTTATCCCCCCACCCGAACACCGGGGAGCTGTTTTTT.